This TCR beta chain comes out of a study of blood T cell repertoires in COVID-19. About the research overall: The United States, Italy and Spain provided the acute and convalescent COVID-19 samples.

Sequencing used immunoSEQ multiplex PCR; TCRdb keeps in-frame clones, though not all of them. The sample records 220,000 or so clones, under 90% being singletons. This clone was recorded many times. The specimen was PBMCs or T cells enriched from blood (not recorded which). The sequence was collected from a woman aged 55-70 years who had recovered from COVID-19.

In DNA, the CDR3 is TGTGCCAGTAGCGGACAGAGCTACGAGCAGTACTTC. Its protein is CASSGQSYEQYF. This chain joins TRBV19 and TRBJ2-7, with D possibly matching TRBD1 (6 bases). V lost 6 bases and J 3 bases, leaving 9 bases between the germline ends. The CDR3 has 12 residues. Germline assignment: CDR1 LNHDA and CDR2 SQIVND (reference sequence).